Each of the 6 T cell receptor beta chains below was sequenced from the same sample in a study of blood T cells in healthy people across ages. For the second PCR, which ran for roughly 6 to 12 cycles, a sample-barcoded 5' primer and a J-beta primer mix were used. TCRdb re-analysed the 5' RACE reads in MiXCR, keeping a single row per CDR3 protein. Here the sample spans about 1.8 million distinct CDR3 sequences, around 50% being singletons. The source material was blood. The source is a woman between 40 and 50 years old in good health.

V gene TRBV20-1 combines with J gene TRBJ1-2, with TRBD1 identical over 7 bases. V was clipped by 3 bases and J by 3 bases; unmatched bases: 4. This CDR3 is 13 amino acids long. Germline lookup yields CDR1 DFQATT and CDR2 SNEGSKA (reference sequence). The CDR3 sequence is CSASRTGHYGYTF. CDR3 sequence (DNA): TGCAGTGCTAGCCGGACAGGCCACTATGGCTACACCTTC.

DNA of the CDR3: TGTGCCAGCAGGAGGACAGGGTTGACCTACGAGCAGTACTTC. It yields the protein CASRRTGLTYEQYF. V and J are TRBV6-2 or TRBV6-3 and TRBJ2-7; TRBD1 matches 8 bases. V lost 6 bases, J lost 2 bases, and 6 bases stayed unmatched. Germline CDR1 reads MNHEY; CDR2 reads SVGEGT. The CDR3 is made up of 14 amino acids.

This clonotype was counted a few times. The V call is TRBV29-1, the J call TRBJ2-4, with D tentatively TRBD1 (7 bases). The end of the DNA is better explained by TRBJ2-7, so the J call may be wrong. Germline assignment: CDR1 SQVTM and CDR2 ANQGSEA. The CDR3 extends over 13 amino acids. CDR3 sequence: CSVPGQGGNEQYF. The CDR3 nucleotides read TGCAGCGTTCCGGGCCAGGGGGGTAACGAGCAGTACTTC.

V is TRBV4-1 and J is TRBJ2-5; 7 nucleotides agree with TRBD1. With 3 bases clipped from V and 11 bases from J, the junction kept 12 bases outside the gene matches. The CDR3 is 14 amino acids. Germline CDR1 is MGHRA and CDR2 is YSYEKL. DNA of the CDR3: TGCGCCAGCAGCCACCTGACAGGGCGGAATGAGCAGTACTTC. Amino acids: CASSHLTGRNEQYF.

J is TRBJ2-4 and V is TRBV7-9, with TRBD1 identical over 10 bases. TRBJ2-5 explains the end of the DNA better; the J call may be wrong. Germline CDR1 is SEHNR and CDR2 is FQNEAQ (reference sequence). The CDR3 runs to 15 residues. CDR3 protein: CASSFGQGVLETQYF. CDR3 nucleotides: TGTGCCAGCAGCTTTGGACAGGGGGTTTTGGAGACCCAGTACTTC.

This chain connects TRBV20-1 to TRBJ1-2; D is ambiguous. Germline CDR1 reads DFQATT; CDR2 reads SNEGSKA (reference sequence). The CDR3 loop spans 14 amino acids. Trimming stripped 1 base from V and 8 bases from J, with 17 bases between. The CDR3 coding sequence is TGCAGTGCTAGAGCCCCAGGAACCGCGAGGGGCTACACCTTC. Translation gives CSARAPGTARGYTF.